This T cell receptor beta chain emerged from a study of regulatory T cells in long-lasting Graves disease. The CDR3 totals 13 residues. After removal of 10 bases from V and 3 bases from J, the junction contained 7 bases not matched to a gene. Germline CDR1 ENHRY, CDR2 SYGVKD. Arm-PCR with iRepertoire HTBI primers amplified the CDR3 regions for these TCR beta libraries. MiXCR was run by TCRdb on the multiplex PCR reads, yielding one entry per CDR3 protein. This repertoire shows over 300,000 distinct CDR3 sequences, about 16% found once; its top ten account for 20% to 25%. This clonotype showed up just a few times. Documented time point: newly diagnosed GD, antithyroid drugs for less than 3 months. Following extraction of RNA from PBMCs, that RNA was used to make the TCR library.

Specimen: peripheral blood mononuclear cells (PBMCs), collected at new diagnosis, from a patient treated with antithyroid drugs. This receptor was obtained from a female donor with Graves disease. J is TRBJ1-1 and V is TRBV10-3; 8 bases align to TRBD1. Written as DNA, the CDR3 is TGTGCCACTACCGGACAGGGCGACACTGAAGCTTTCTTT. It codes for CATTGQGDTEAFF.